This paragraph reports one T cell receptor beta chain. The sample originates from a study of blood T cell repertoires in COVID-19. The germline CDR1 and CDR2 sequences are KGHSH and LQKENI. V was trimmed by 3 bases and J by 0 bases, leaving 14 bases between them. The CDR3 covers 16 residues. Sequencing used immunoSEQ multiplex PCR; TCRdb keeps in-frame clones, though not all of them. The sample lists approximately 180,000 clones; around 89% were seen once. What was sequenced was peripheral blood. The receptor was derived from a middle-aged man with active or convalescent COVID-19. The rearrangement links TRBV18 to TRBJ1-1; D may be TRBD1 (5 bases). The CDR3 coding sequence is TGTGCCAGCTCACCGATTGGGGGGGTCTTGAACACTGAAGCTTTCTTT. This gives the protein CASSPIGGVLNTEAFF.